Listed here are 13 T cell receptor beta chains from one sample, sequenced in a study of shared clonotypes between healthy human individuals. Positive CCR7 selection of CD45RO-negative cells yielded the naive CD8 cells, and terminally differentiated effector memory CD45RA+ cells were excluded. The protocol was immunoSEQ multiplex PCR, while the TCRdb copy is restricted to in-frame clones and leaves out a portion. The table has about 2.2 million clones, roughly 95% seen once. The sample comprised naive CD8+ T cells from PBMCs. These receptors were taken from a man aged 18 to 35 in good health. Some clones in this sample may be carry-over from other donors' samples.

In the case of this clone: Other DNA sequences of this sample code for an identical CDR3. The chain employs TRBV27 and TRBJ2-7; 10 bases match TRBD1. V lost 5 bases and J lost 2; bases outside the gene matches: 6. The length of the CDR3 is 15 residues. CDR1 is MNHEY, CDR2 SMNVEV, per germline (reference sequence). The DNA for the CDR3 is TGTGCCAGCAGTACATCCGGGACAGGGGCCTACGAGCAGTACTTC. Translation gives CASSTSGTGAYEQYF.

This clone has more than one count but fewer than ten. V and J are TRBV19 and TRBJ2-7; D call uncertain. Germline CDR1 is LNHDA and CDR2 is SQIVND (reference sequence). V was cut by 3 bases and J by 2 bases, with 11 bases left in between. The CDR3 contains 14 residues. CDR3 region: CASSMMVGTYEQYF. The CDR3 bases are TGTGCCAGTAGTATGATGGTCGGTACCTACGAGCAGTACTTC.

The chain has TRBV10-3 and TRBJ1-5; D gene uncertain. CDR1 and CDR2 (germline): ENHRY, SYGVKD. V was trimmed by 0 bases and J by 4 bases, leaving 7 bases between them. This CDR3 is 14 amino acids long. CDR3 nucleotide sequence: TGTGCCATCAGTGAGTCAAAGGCGAATCAGCCCCAGCATTTT. This sequence encodes CAISESKANQPQHF.

The chain carries TRBV11-1 and TRBJ1-2; 9 nucleotides align to TRBD1. Germline V lookup: CDR1 SGHAT, CDR2 FQDESV (reference sequence). Trimming at V came to 5 bases and at J to 5 bases, leaving 9 bases not matched to a gene. CDR3 length: 15 amino acids. Here the CDR3 reads CASSLRDRENYGYTF. The CDR3 coding sequence is TGTGCCAGCAGCCTCCGGGACAGGGAGAATTATGGCTACACCTTC.

The chain uses TRBV7-3 and TRBJ2-7, with a possible D match to TRBD1 (6 bases). This CDR3 comprises 15 residues. In germline, CDR1 is SGHTA, CDR2 FQGTGA. V was trimmed by 3 bases and J by 2 bases, leaving 14 bases between them. The chain's CDR3 is CASSLGAGTAYEQYF. As DNA, the CDR3 is TGTGCCAGCAGCTTGGGGGCAGGGACCGCCTACGAGCAGTACTTC.

On this clone: Other DNA sequences within the sample encode an identical CDR3. V and J are TRBV5-1 and TRBJ2-1, with 11 bases identical to TRBD2. CDR3 length: 14 amino acids. The germline CDR1 and CDR2 sequences are SGHRS and YFSETQ. V dropped 2 bases and J dropped 7; count of bases not matched to a gene: 2. In DNA form, the CDR3 reads TGCGCCAGCAGCTTATTAGCGGGAGGGAATGAGCAGTTCTTC. It translates to CASSLLAGGNEQFF.

The V and J genes are TRBV6-6 and TRBJ2-7, with 8 bases identical to TRBD2. Germline V gene data show CDR1 as MNHNY and CDR2 as SVGAGI (reference sequence). The junction had 14 bases not matched to a gene; V was cut back by 6 bases and J by 4 bases. This CDR3 region has 16 residues. CDR3 protein: CASSLTKGLGGYEQYF. The CDR3 DNA reads as TGTGCCAGCAGCCTCACCAAGGGACTAGGAGGGTACGAGCAGTACTTC.

V usage is TRBV27 and J usage is TRBJ2-5; D might be TRBD1 (5 bases). Looked up from germline, CDR1 is MNHEY and CDR2 is SMNVEV (reference sequence). V shed 3 bases and J shed 7 bases, with 12 bases lying between them. The CDR3 totals 13 residues. CDR3 amino acids: CASSFRAWSTQYF. CDR3 DNA: TGTGCCAGCAGTTTCAGGGCGTGGTCGACCCAGTACTTC.

V and J are TRBV9 and TRBJ2-1, with 11 bases aligning to TRBD2. CDR1 and CDR2 (germline): SGDLS, YYNGEE. Trimming removed 3 bases from V and 6 bases from J; junction bases left unmatched: 8. The CDR3 is 16 residues long. The CDR3 DNA is TGTGCCAGCAGCGGACGGACTAGCGGGTTCACCAATGAGCAGTTCTTC. Its translation is CASSGRTSGFTNEQFF.

This chain's CDR3 is CASSQDRAQETQYF. CDR3 DNA sequence: TGTGCCAGCAGCCAAGACCGGGCACAAGAGACCCAGTACTTC. The V call is TRBV14, the J call TRBJ2-5, with D uncertain. Germline V CDR1 and CDR2: SGHDN, FVKESK. This CDR3 has 14 residues. Trimming took 0 bases from V and 2 from J, leaving 7 bases between them.

The rearrangement links TRBV7-2 to TRBJ2-7; D may be TRBD1 or TRBD2 (7 bases each). Between the trimmed V and J ends, which lost 8 bases and 11 bases, there was a span of 16 bases. The CDR3 contains 11 residues. CDR1 is SGHTA, CDR2 FQGNSA, per germline. The CDR3 region is CASGAGQPEYF. As DNA, the CDR3 is TGTGCCAGCGGAGCGGGACAGCCTGAGTACTTC.

The V and J genes are TRBV6-1 and TRBJ2-5, with TRBD2 identical over 7 bases. Germline V lookup: CDR1 MNHNS, CDR2 SASEGT. Trimming took 4 bases from V and 5 from J; bases not matched to a gene: 13. This CDR3 has 16 amino acids. CDR3 protein: CASSAWGGFVWETQYF. The CDR3, as DNA: TGTGCCAGCAGTGCCTGGGGGGGGTTCGTTTGGGAGACCCAGTACTTC.

The chain combines TRBV19 with TRBJ1-4; perhaps TRBD1 as D (5 bases). CDR3 size: 14 residues. Germline V gene sequence: CDR1 LNHDA, CDR2 SQIVND (reference sequence). Trimming cost V 7 bases and J 2 bases, with 11 bases left between them. The CDR3 bases are TGTGCCAGTAATGAGGAGGGGACTAATGAAAAACTGTTTTTT. It yields the protein CASNEEGTNEKLFF.